This T cell receptor (beta chain) was identified during a study of cytomegalovirus exposure and HLA in healthy donors. 13 Jbeta primers and 60 Vbeta primers were used for the PCR. Method: immunoSEQ multiplex PCR; TCRdb's copy keeps in-frame clones and lacks some. The sample contains under 200,000 clones, over 70% of which appear only once. The trim removed 4 bases at V and 2 bases at J, leaving 6 bases unmatched. The CDR3 has 15 amino acids. The germline CDR1 and CDR2 sequences are MGHRA and YSYEKL. This TCR came from a man younger than 35 in good health and CMV-seropositive. Sequences were obtained from PBMCs. The rearrangement uses TRBV4-1 and TRBJ2-7, with 9 bases fitting TRBD2. In DNA, the CDR3 is TGCGCCAGCAGCCTAAGTAGCGGGAGCGCCTACGAGCAGTACTTC. Translating gives CASSLSSGSAYEQYF.